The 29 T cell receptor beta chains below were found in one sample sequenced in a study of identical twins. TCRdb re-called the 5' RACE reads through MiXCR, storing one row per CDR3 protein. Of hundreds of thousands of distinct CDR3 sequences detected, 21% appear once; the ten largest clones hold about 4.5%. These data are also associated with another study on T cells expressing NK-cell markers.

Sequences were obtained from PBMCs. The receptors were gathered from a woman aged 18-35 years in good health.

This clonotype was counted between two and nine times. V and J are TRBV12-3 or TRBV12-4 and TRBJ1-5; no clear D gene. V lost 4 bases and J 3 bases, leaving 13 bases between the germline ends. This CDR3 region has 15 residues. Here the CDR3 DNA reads TGTGCCAGCAGTTCCGCGAACCAGGTCAATCAGCCCCAGCATTTT. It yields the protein CASSSANQVNQPQHF.

Written as DNA, the CDR3 is TGTGCCAGCAGTAGAGGACGGACCTCTGGGGCCAACGTCCTGACTTTC. Protein sequence: CASSRGRTSGANVLTF. The genes are TRBV12-3 or TRBV12-4 and TRBJ2-6; D gene ambiguous. The CDR3 contains 16 residues. Deletions cut 5 bases from V and 0 bases from J, with 11 bases between.

The CDR3 sequence: CASSPQSADTQYF. CDR3 nucleotide sequence: TGTGCCAGCAGCCCCCAGTCAGCAGATACGCAGTATTTT. This chain connects TRBV7-2 to TRBJ2-3, with unresolved D. Germline V gene lookup returns CDR1 SGHTA and CDR2 FQGNSA. Trimming took 5 bases from V and 4 from J, leaving 10 bases between them. The length of the CDR3 is 13 residues.

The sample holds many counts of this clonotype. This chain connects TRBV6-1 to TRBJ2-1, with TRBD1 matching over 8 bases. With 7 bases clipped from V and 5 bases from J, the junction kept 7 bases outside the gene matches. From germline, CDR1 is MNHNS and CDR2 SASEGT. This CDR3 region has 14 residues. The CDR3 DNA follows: TGTGCCAGCACCAACCGGGACAGGAACAATGAGCAGTTCTTC. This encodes CASTNRDRNNEQFF.

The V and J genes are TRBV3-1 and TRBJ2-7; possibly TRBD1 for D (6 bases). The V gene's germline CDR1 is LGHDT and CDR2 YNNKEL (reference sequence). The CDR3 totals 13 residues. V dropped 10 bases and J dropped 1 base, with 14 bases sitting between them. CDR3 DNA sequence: TGTGCCACCTCCGGGACAACTTCCTACGAGCAGTACTTC. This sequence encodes CATSGTTSYEQYF.

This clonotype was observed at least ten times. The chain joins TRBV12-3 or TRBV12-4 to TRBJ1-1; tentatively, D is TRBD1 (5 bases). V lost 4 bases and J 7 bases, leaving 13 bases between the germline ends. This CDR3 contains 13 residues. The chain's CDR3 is CASSYRGGGEAFF. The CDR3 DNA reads TGTGCCAGCAGTTACCGCGGCGGGGGTGAAGCTTTCTTT.

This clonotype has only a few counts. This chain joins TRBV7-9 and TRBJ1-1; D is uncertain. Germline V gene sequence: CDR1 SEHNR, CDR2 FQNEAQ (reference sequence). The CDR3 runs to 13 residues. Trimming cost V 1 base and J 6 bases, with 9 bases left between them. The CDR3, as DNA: TGTGCCAGCAGCTTAGTCGGATGGCCTGAAGCTTTCTTT. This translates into CASSLVGWPEAFF.

Written as DNA, the CDR3 is TGTGCCAGCAGCGTAGTACCCGTATACAATGAGCAGTTCTTC. Amino acid sequence: CASSVVPVYNEQFF. This chain joins TRBV9 and TRBJ2-1; D is uncertain. Trimming removed 0 bases from V and 4 bases from J, with 8 bases in between. This CDR3 spans 14 amino acids. The germline gives CDR1 SGDLS, CDR2 YYNGEE.

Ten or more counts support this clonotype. DNA for the CDR3: TGTGCCAGCAGTTTACTAGCGGGGCCACAAGAGACCCAGTACTTC. Residues: CASSLLAGPQETQYF. This sequence joins TRBV12-3 or TRBV12-4 and TRBJ2-5; 9 positions match TRBD2. V lost 2 bases to trimming and J lost 2 bases; unmatched junction nucleotides: 3. CDR3 length: 15 residues.

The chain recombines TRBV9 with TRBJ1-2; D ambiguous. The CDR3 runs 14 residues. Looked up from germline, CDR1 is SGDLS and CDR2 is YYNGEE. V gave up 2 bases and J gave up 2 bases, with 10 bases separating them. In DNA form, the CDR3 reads TGTGCCAGCAGCGTGGCCAGTTCAAACTATGGCTACACCTTC. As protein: CASSVASSNYGYTF.

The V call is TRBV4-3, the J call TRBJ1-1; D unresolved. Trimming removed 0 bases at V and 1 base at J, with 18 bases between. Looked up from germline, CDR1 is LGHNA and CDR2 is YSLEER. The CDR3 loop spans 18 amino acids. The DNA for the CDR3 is TGCGCCAGCAGCCAAGATCTTGTCGGACGGACTTCGAACACTGAAGCTTTCTTT. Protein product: CASSQDLVGRTSNTEAFF.

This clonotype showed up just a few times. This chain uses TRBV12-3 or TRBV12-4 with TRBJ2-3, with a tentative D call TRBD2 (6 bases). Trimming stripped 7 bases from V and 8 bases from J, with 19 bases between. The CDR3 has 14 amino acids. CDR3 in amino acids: CASTTGTLGGTQYF. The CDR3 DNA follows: TGTGCCAGCACAACCGGGACTTTAGGCGGTACGCAGTATTTT.

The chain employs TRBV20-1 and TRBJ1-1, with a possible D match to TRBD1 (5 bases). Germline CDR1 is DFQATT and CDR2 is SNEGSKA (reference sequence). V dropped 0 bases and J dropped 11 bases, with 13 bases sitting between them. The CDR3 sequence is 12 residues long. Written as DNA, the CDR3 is TGCAGTGCTAGAGACTTAGGGGCGGGGGCTTTCTTT. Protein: CSARDLGAGAFF.

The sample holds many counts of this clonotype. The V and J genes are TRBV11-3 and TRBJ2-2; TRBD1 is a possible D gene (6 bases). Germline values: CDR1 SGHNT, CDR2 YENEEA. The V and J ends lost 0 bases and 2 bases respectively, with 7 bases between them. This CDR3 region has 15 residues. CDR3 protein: CASSLEGTNTGELFF. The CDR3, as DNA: TGTGCCAGCAGCTTAGAGGGGACAAACACCGGGGAGCTGTTTTTT.

CDR3 nucleotides: TGTGCCAGCAGCGGACTAGCGGGGGGTCAAAGTTACAATGAGCAGTTCTTC. Translating gives CASSGLAGGQSYNEQFF. The J gene is TRBJ2-1, the V gene TRBV7-9, with 14 bases matching TRBD2. Per germline, CDR1 SEHNR and CDR2 FQNEAQ (reference sequence). The CDR3 consists of 17 residues. V lost 5 bases to trimming and J lost 4 bases; unmatched junction nucleotides: 7.

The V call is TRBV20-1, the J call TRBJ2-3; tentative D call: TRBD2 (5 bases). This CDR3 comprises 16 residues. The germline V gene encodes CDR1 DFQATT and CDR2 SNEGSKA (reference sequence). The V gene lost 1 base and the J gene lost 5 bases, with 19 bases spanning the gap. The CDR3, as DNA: TGCAGTGCTAGAGGGGCTAGCACGGGGATCCAAGATACGCAGTATTTT. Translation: CSARGASTGIQDTQYF.

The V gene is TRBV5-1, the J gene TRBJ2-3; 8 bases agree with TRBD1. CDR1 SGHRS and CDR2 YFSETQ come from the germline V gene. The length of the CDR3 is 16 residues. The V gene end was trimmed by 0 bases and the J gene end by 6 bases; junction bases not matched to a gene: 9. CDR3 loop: CASSLEAGPGGDTQYF. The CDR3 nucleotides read TGCGCCAGCAGCTTGGAGGCAGGCCCAGGGGGCGATACGCAGTATTTT.

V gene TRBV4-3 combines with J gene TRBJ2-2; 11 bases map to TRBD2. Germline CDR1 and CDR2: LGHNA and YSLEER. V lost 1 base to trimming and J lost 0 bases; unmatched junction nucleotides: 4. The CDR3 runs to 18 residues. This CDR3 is CASSQALTSGTNTGELFF. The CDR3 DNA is TGCGCCAGCAGCCAAGCCCTGACTAGCGGGACGAACACCGGGGAGCTGTTTTTT.

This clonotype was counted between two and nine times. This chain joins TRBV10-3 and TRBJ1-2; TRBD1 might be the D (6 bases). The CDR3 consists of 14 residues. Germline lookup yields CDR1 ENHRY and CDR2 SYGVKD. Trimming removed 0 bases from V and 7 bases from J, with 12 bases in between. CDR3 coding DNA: TGTGCCATCAGTGAGTCGGACAGATCTTCTGGCTACACCTTC. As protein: CAISESDRSSGYTF.

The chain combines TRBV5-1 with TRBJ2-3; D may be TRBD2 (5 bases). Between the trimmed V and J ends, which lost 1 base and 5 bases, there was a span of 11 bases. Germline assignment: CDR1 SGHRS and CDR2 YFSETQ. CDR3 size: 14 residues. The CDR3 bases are TGCGCCAGCAGCTTGAGAGCGGAGCGAGATACGCAGTATTTT. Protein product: CASSLRAERDTQYF. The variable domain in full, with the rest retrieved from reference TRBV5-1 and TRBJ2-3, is KAGVTQTPRYLIKTRGQQVTLSCSPISGHRSVSWYQQTPGQGLQFLFEYFSETQRNKGNFPGRFSGRQFSNSRSEMNVSTLELGDSALYLCASSLRAERDTQYFGPGTRLTVL.

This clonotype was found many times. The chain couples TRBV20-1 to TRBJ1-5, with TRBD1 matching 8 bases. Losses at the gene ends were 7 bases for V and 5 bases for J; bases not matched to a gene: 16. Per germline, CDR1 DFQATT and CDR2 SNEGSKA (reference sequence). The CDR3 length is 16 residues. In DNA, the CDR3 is TGCAGTGTTGGGGGAGGGACAGGACGAGTGGATCAGCCCCAGCATTTT. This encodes CSVGGGTGRVDQPQHF.

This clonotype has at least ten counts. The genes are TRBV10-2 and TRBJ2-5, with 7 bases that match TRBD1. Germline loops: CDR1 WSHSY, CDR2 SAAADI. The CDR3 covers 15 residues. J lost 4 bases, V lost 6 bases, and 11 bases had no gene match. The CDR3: CASRPGTVRGETQYF. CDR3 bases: TGCGCCAGCAGACCCGGGACAGTAAGGGGAGAGACCCAGTACTTC.

CDR3 in DNA: TGTGCCAGCAGTTACTCGATGGGACAGAGCTCCTATAATTCACCCCTCCACTTT. Translation: CASSYSMGQSSYNSPLHF. The V call is TRBV6-5, the J call TRBJ1-6; 7 bases are shared with TRBD1. V was clipped by 0 bases and J by 0 bases; unmatched bases: 5. The CDR3 runs to 18 residues. Germline loops: CDR1 MNHEY, CDR2 SVGAGI.

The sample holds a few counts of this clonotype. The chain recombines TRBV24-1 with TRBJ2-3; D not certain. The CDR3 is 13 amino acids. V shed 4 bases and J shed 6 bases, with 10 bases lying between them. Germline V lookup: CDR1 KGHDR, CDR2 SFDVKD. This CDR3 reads CATSEPLRDTQYF. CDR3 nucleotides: TGTGCCACCAGTGAACCCCTCCGGGATACGCAGTATTTT.

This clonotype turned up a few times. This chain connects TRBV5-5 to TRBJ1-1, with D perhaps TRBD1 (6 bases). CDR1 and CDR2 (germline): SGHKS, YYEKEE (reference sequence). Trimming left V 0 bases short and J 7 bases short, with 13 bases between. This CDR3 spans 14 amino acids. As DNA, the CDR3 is TGTGCCAGCAGCTTGGCCAGGGGTGTGGGTGAAGCTTTCTTT. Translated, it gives CASSLARGVGEAFF.

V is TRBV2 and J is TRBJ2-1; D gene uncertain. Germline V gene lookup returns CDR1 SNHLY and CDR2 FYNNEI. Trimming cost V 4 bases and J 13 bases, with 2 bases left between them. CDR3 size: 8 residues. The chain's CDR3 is CASSVQFF. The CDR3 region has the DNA TGTGCCAGCAGTGTACAGTTCTTC. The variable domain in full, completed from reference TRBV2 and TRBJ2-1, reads EPEVTQTPSHQVTQMGQEVILRCVPISNHLYFYWYRQILGQKVEFLVSFYNNEISEKSEIFDDQFSVERPDGSNFTLKIRSTKLEDSAMYFCASSVQFFGPGTRLTVL.

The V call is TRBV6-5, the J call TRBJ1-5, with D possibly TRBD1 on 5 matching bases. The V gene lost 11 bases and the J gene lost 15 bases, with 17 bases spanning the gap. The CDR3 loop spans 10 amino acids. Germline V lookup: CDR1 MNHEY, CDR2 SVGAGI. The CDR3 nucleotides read TGTGCCGGGGGGTTGGAGGGAAGGCATTTT. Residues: CAGGLEGRHF.

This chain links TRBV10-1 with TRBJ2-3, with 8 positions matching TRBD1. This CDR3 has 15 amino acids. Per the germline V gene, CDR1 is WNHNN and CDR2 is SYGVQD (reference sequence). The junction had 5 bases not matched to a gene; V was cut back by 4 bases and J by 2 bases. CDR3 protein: CASSAWTGTTDTQYF. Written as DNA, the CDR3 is TGCGCCAGCAGTGCCTGGACAGGGACCACAGATACGCAGTATTTT.

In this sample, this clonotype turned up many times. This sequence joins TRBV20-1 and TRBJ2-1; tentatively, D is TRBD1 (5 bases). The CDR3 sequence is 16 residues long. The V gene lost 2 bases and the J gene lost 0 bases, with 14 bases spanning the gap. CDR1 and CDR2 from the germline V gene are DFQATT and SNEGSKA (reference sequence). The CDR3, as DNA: TGCAGTGCTAGATCCTCGGACGGACACTCCTACAATGAGCAGTTCTTC. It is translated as CSARSSDGHSYNEQFF.